The 10 T cell receptor beta chains listed next were all sequenced from one sample in a study of T-cell memory formation after mild COVID-19. MiXCR, applied by TCRdb to the 5' RACE reads, yields one record per CDR3 protein. Here the sample spans roughly 240,000 distinct CDR3 sequences, 15% being singletons. The sequenced sample was PBMCs or a T cell subset sorted from them (not recorded which). The receptors originated from an adult woman who had mild COVID-19 (a few samples of this study predate the infection). Cell type and time point are not known.

The J gene is TRBJ2-5, the V gene TRBV18; 11 bases agree with TRBD2. Germline-derived CDR1 and CDR2 are KGHSH and LQKENI. Trimming removed 1 base from V and 0 bases from J; junction bases left unmatched: 1. The CDR3 covers 16 residues. CDR3 DNA: TGTGCCAGCTCACCACGGGGACTAGCGGACCAAGAGACCCAGTACTTC. This gives the protein CASSPRGLADQETQYF.

The chain links TRBV4-2 to TRBJ2-7, with D perhaps matching TRBD1 (6 bases). Germline loops: CDR1 LGHNA, CDR2 YNFKEQ. The CDR3 extends over 16 amino acids. Trimming took 2 bases from V and 3 from J, leaving 17 bases between them. CDR3 nucleotides: TGTGCCAGCAGCCAACAGCCACAGGGTCTTATCTACGAGCAGTACTTC. This encodes CASSQQPQGLIYEQYF.

This clonotype has more than one count but fewer than ten. V usage is TRBV20-1 and J usage is TRBJ2-3, with D hard to call. V gave up 1 base and J gave up 4 bases, with 12 bases separating them. The CDR3 totals 14 residues. Germline V gene sequence: CDR1 DFQATT, CDR2 SNEGSKA (reference sequence). The CDR3 region has the DNA TGCAGTGCTAGAGCCCCCACCGACCCAGATACGCAGTATTTT. It yields the protein CSARAPTDPDTQYF.

This clonotype appeared a few times. The V and J genes are TRBV18 and TRBJ1-2, with D possibly TRBD1 on 5 matching bases. V lost 6 bases and J 2 bases, leaving 13 bases between the germline ends. Germline lookup yields CDR1 KGHSH and CDR2 LQKENI. The CDR3 extends over 14 amino acids. This chain's CDR3 is CASSSGARNYGYTF. The CDR3 DNA reads as TGTGCCAGCTCCAGCGGGGCGCGCAACTATGGCTACACCTTC. The full variable domain, with the rest looked up from reference TRBV18 and TRBJ1-2, is NAGVMQNPRHLVRRRGQEARLRCSPMKGHSHVYWYRQLPEEGLKFMVYLQKENIIDESGMPKERFSAEFPKEGPSILRIQQVVRGDSAAYFCASSSGARNYGYTFGSGTRLTVV.

This chain joins TRBV6-5 and TRBJ2-7, with D perhaps matching TRBD1 (6 bases). This CDR3 is built from 13 residues. Looked up from germline, CDR1 is MNHEY and CDR2 is SVGAGI. Trimming left V 5 bases short and J 5 bases short, with 13 bases between. For the CDR3, the DNA is TGTGCCAGCAGTACATGGGACAAAAACGAGCAGTACTTC. Its protein product is CASSTWDKNEQYF.

V gene TRBV20-1 combines with J gene TRBJ2-7, with D perhaps given as TRBD1 or TRBD2 (5 bases each). V shed 0 bases and J shed 6 bases, with 18 bases lying between them. Germline CDR1 and CDR2: DFQATT and SNEGSKA (reference sequence). The CDR3 extends over 15 amino acids. The CDR3 DNA reads TGCAGTGCTAGAGATCCCGGGACCGGAACGGGCGAGCAGTACTTC. It translates to CSARDPGTGTGEQYF.

The chain carries TRBV18 and TRBJ1-2; D remains unclear. Trimming stripped 1 base from V and 4 bases from J, with 10 bases between. Germline-derived CDR1 and CDR2 are KGHSH and LQKENI. This CDR3 region has 14 residues. CDR3 coding DNA: TGTGCCAGCTCACCACAGAAGGGCAGCTATGGCTACACCTTC. The encoded protein is CASSPQKGSYGYTF.

This clonotype was observed a few times. The V gene is TRBV7-2, the J gene TRBJ2-5; no definite D call. The V end was cut by 5 bases, the J end by 2 bases, with 18 bases between. From germline, CDR1 is SGHTA and CDR2 FQGNSA. The CDR3 contains 16 residues. The CDR3 bases are TGTGCCAGCAGCGCCGGCGGATGGGGAAGGCAAGAGACCCAGTACTTC. Translation: CASSAGGWGRQETQYF. Together with reference TRBV7-2 and TRBJ2-5, the CDR3 gives the full variable domain: GAGVSQSPSNKVTEKGKDVELRCDPISGHTALYWYRQSLGQGLEFLIYFQGNSAPDKSGLPSDRFSAERTGGSVSTLTIQRTQQEDSAVYLCASSAGGWGRQETQYFGPGTRLLVL.

There are a few counts of this clonotype. The chain links TRBV12-3 or TRBV12-4 to TRBJ2-7; the D gene is possibly TRBD2 (6 bases). Trimming took 3 bases from V and 7 from J, leaving 7 bases between them. The CDR3 covers 11 residues. CDR3 loop: CASSLREEQYF. DNA of the CDR3: TGTGCCAGCAGTTTGCGGGAAGAGCAGTACTTC.

This clonotype has more than one count but fewer than ten. At one end the junction does not follow the germline gene, possibly because of a read error. This chain joins TRBV2 and TRBJ2-7; the match to TRBD2 covers 10 bases. There are 13 residues in the CDR3. The germline CDR1 and CDR2 sequences are SNHLY and FYNNEI. Here the CDR3 reads CASYGASGRPPHF. DNA of the CDR3: TGTGCCAGCTACGGGGCTAGCGGGAGACCGCCGCACTTC.